Below, 20 T cell receptor beta chains from the same sample are listed, as sequenced in a study of cytomegalovirus exposure and HLA in healthy donors. 60 Vbeta and 13 Jbeta primers were used in PCR. This table comes from immunoSEQ multiplex PCR, and its TCRdb copy is limited to in-frame clones, with some not included. The sample has 65,000 to 90,000 clones; approximately 78% are singletons. Sequenced: PBMCs. The receptor set was obtained from a man in his late teens or twenties in good health and CMV-seronegative.

A few counts support this clone. The V call is TRBV6-5, the J call TRBJ1-1; D gene uncertain. The CDR3 length is 11 residues. The germline CDR1 and CDR2 sequences are MNHEY and SVGAGI. The V end lost 5 bases, the J end lost 5 bases, and 6 bases lay between the germline ends. CDR3 protein: CASSLGTEAFF. The CDR3 DNA is TGTGCCAGCAGTCTAGGAACTGAAGCTTTCTTT.

The V gene is TRBV27, the J gene TRBJ1-1; the match to TRBD1 covers 7 bases. This CDR3 spans 16 amino acids. The V gene's germline CDR1 is MNHEY and CDR2 SMNVEV (reference sequence). V was pared by 2 bases and J by 4 bases, with 10 bases of the junction left unmatched. The CDR3 protein is CASSLGLQGLLTEAFF. The CDR3 region has the DNA TGTGCCAGCAGTTTAGGCCTACAGGGGCTCCTCACTGAAGCTTTCTTT.

This clone was seen a single time. The chain couples TRBV29-1 to TRBJ2-6, with D maybe TRBD1 (6 bases). Germline lookup yields CDR1 SQVTM and CDR2 ANQGSEA. With 4 bases removed from V and 0 bases from J, the gap between germline ends came to 25 bases. This CDR3 is built from 20 residues. The CDR3: CSVVNAEMTGDYSGANVLTF. Written as DNA, the CDR3 is TGCAGCGTTGTTAACGCGGAAATGACAGGCGATTACTCTGGGGCCAACGTCCTGACTTTC.

This clone appeared a few times. The chain employs TRBV6-6 and TRBJ2-7; tentatively, D is TRBD2 (5 bases). Germline CDR1 reads MNHNY; CDR2 reads SVGAGI (reference sequence). The CDR3 runs 10 residues. Trimming took 10 bases from V and 5 from J, leaving 9 bases between them. DNA for the CDR3: TGTGCCACCCCGAGGGACGAGCAGTACTTC. Its protein is CATPRDEQYF.

The chain couples TRBV7-3 to TRBJ2-2, with TRBD1 as a possible D gene (5 bases). CDR3 size: 14 residues. Germline CDR1 is SGHTA and CDR2 is FQGTGA. V was pared by 4 bases and J by 1 base, with 7 bases between. CDR3 sequence (DNA): TGTGCCAGCAGCTCCCAGGGGAACACCGGGGAGCTGTTTTTT. Amino acids: CASSSQGNTGELFF.

V usage is TRBV30 and J usage is TRBJ1-2; D is ambiguous. Looked up from germline, CDR1 is GTSNPN and CDR2 is SVGIG (reference sequence). The CDR3 is 13 residues long. Between the trimmed V and J ends, which lost 0 bases and 2 bases, there was a span of 7 bases. CDR3 residues: CAWSVRQNYGYTF. The CDR3 region has the DNA TGTGCCTGGAGTGTCAGGCAGAACTATGGCTACACCTTC.

The V and J genes are TRBV7-2 and TRBJ1-1; 8 positions agree with TRBD1. Germline V gene sequence: CDR1 SGHTA, CDR2 FQGNSA. Unmatched junction bases numbered 8, after V lost 3 bases and J lost 5 bases. CDR3 size: 15 residues. The CDR3 region is CASSFLVTGVTEAFF. The CDR3 coding sequence is TGTGCCAGCAGCTTTCTTGTGACAGGGGTGACTGAAGCTTTCTTT.

V usage is TRBV7-3 and J usage is TRBJ1-6; TRBD1 might be the D (6 bases). The CDR3 loop spans 14 amino acids. Trimming shortened V by 4 bases and J by 9 bases, and 13 bases separated the two germline ends. Germline assignment: CDR1 SGHTA and CDR2 FQGTGA. CDR3 DNA: TGTGCCAGCAGCTCCGGGACATCGATTTCACCCCTCCACTTT. It translates to CASSSGTSISPLHF.

The chain has TRBV5-1 and TRBJ2-3; 13 bases are a match to TRBD2. This CDR3 comprises 19 residues. With 4 bases clipped from V and 2 bases from J, the junction kept 13 bases outside the gene matches. Germline values: CDR1 SGHRS, CDR2 YFSETQ. The CDR3 loop reads CASSIGTSGTQRHTDTQYF. The CDR3 coding sequence is TGCGCCAGCAGCATAGGGACTAGCGGGACACAACGTCACACAGATACGCAGTATTTT.

The CDR3 DNA reads as TGTGCCAGCAGCGGGGGGACAGGGGATCAGCCCCAGCATTTT. Its protein product is CASSGGTGDQPQHF. The genes are TRBV9 and TRBJ1-5; 10 bases line up with TRBD1. Germline CDR1 and CDR2: SGDLS and YYNGEE. The J segment lost 5 bases and the V segment lost 3 bases, leaving 2 bases of the junction unmatched. The CDR3 runs 14 residues.

This clone was seen more than once but under ten times. The chain recombines TRBV30 with TRBJ1-1; D possibly corresponds to TRBD1 (5 bases). Trimming took 7 bases from V and 3 from J, leaving 12 bases between them. The germline V gene encodes CDR1 GTSNPN and CDR2 SVGIG (reference sequence). This CDR3 is built from 12 residues. DNA of the CDR3: TGTGCCTCCTCCGCGGGGGACACTGAAGCTTTCTTT. Protein: CASSAGDTEAFF.

The rearrangement links TRBV4-2 to TRBJ1-2; no clear D gene. Germline-derived CDR1 and CDR2 are LGHNA and YNFKEQ. V shed 3 bases and J shed 13 bases, with 18 bases lying between them. This CDR3 is built from 13 residues. Here the CDR3 reads CASSHGDGDEATF. CDR3 DNA sequence: TGTGCCAGCAGCCATGGAGACGGGGATGAGGCCACCTTC.

The sample holds one count of this clone. The rearrangement joins TRBV4-1 to TRBJ1-5; 8 bases align to TRBD1. Germline loops: CDR1 MGHRA, CDR2 YSYEKL. The CDR3 runs 17 residues. V was pared by 0 bases and J by 0 bases, with 4 bases of the junction left unmatched. The chain's CDR3 is CASSQEWDRFSNQPQHF. For the CDR3, the DNA is TGCGCCAGCAGCCAAGAATGGGACAGGTTTAGCAATCAGCCCCAGCATTTT.

The chain couples TRBV5-8 to TRBJ2-3; D is unclear. The CDR3 loop spans 12 amino acids. The germline gives CDR1 SGHTS, CDR2 YDEGEE. Trimming pared 0 bases from V and 14 bases from J, leaving 13 bases between. CDR3 DNA sequence: TGTGCCAGCAGCTTGGACTCCTTGGTCCCGTATTTT. This sequence encodes CASSLDSLVPYF.

The chain has TRBV4-1 and TRBJ2-2, with D possibly matching TRBD1 (6 bases). The germline V and J ends were trimmed by 3 bases and 1 base, with 15 bases remaining between them. The CDR3 consists of 17 residues. From germline, CDR1 is MGHRA and CDR2 YSYEKL. The CDR3 bases are TGCGCCAGCAGCCAGGGTCCCGGGACAAAGAACACCGGGGAGCTGTTTTTT. Amino acid sequence: CASSQGPGTKNTGELFF.

The chain couples TRBV6-1 to TRBJ2-7, with unresolved D. In germline, CDR1 is MNHNS, CDR2 SASEGT. This CDR3 comprises 14 residues. With 0 bases removed from V and 3 bases from J, the gap between germline ends came to 9 bases. CDR3 bases: TGTGCCAGCAGTGAAGCAGACCAGGACTACGAGCAGTACTTC. The encoded protein is CASSEADQDYEQYF.

The chain has TRBV6-6 and TRBJ1-3; D is possibly TRBD1 (5 bases). The CDR3 contains 14 residues. The V end lost 0 bases, the J end lost 4 bases, and 7 bases lay between the germline ends. Germline V lookup: CDR1 MNHNY, CDR2 SVGAGI (reference sequence). This CDR3 is CASSYSTEGNTIYF. In DNA form, the CDR3 reads TGTGCCAGCAGTTACTCGACAGAGGGAAACACCATATATTTT.

The chain has TRBV15 and TRBJ2-1; maybe TRBD2 (6 bases). The germline V gene encodes CDR1 LNHNV and CDR2 YYDKDF (reference sequence). The CDR3 length is 16 residues. Trimming pared 4 bases from V and 1 base from J, leaving 14 bases between. The CDR3 loop reads CATSKGKRASYNEQFF. In DNA form, the CDR3 reads TGTGCCACCAGCAAGGGTAAGCGGGCATCCTACAATGAGCAGTTCTTC.

This clone was observed once. The rearrangement uses TRBV28 and TRBJ2-1, with 11 bases matching TRBD2. The trim removed 2 bases at V and 8 bases at J, leaving 5 bases unmatched. In germline, CDR1 is MDHEN, CDR2 SYDVKM. This CDR3 has 15 amino acids. In DNA form, the CDR3 reads TGTGCCAGCAGTTTAGCCGGGACTAGCGGCCATGAGCAGTTCTTC. This translates into CASSLAGTSGHEQFF.

This chain uses TRBV7-2 with TRBJ2-7; the match to TRBD2 covers 8 bases. CDR1 is SGHTA and CDR2 is FQGNSA in the germline V gene. There are 16 residues in the CDR3. V lost 6 bases to trimming and J lost 3 bases; unmatched junction nucleotides: 13. The CDR3 spells CASSWMGAGVVYEQYF. The CDR3 DNA is TGTGCCAGCAGTTGGATGGGAGCGGGAGTTGTCTACGAGCAGTACTTC.